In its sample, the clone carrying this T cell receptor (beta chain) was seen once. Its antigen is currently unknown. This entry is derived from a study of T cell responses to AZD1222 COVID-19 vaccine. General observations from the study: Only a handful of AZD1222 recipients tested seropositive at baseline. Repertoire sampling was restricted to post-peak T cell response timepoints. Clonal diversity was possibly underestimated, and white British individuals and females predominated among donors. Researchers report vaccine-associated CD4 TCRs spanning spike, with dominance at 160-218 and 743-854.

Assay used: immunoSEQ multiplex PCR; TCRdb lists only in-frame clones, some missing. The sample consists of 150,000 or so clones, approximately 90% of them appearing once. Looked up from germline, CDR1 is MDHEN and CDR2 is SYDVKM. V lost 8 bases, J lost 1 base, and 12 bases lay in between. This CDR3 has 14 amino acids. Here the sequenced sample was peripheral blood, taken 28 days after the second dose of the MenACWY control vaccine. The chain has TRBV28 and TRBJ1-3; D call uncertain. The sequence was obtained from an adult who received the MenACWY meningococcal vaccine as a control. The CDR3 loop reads CASRPIPSGNTIYF. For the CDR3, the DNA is TGTGCCAGCCGTCCAATCCCATCTGGAAACACCATATATTTT.